These 11 T cell receptor beta chains share one sample of origin, sequenced in a study of tumor-infiltrating lymphocytes in localized non-small cell lung cancer. TCRdb's copy holds only in-frame clones and misses some; the assay was immunoSEQ multiplex PCR. The table shows 9,500 to 11,000 clones, with under 80% occurring only once. Sequenced material: uninvolved lung tissue not adjacent to the tumor. The source is a human donor with non-small cell lung cancer.

This clone was counted only a few times. The sample has other DNA sequences that encode this CDR3 too. The rearrangement links TRBV18 to TRBJ1-1; D uncertain. Per germline, CDR1 KGHSH and CDR2 LQKENI. This CDR3 region has 13 residues. Trimming pared 3 bases from V and 0 bases from J, leaving 5 bases between. In nucleotides, the CDR3 is TGTGCCAGCTCACCCGGACTGAACACTGAAGCTTTCTTT. Protein: CASSPGLNTEAFF.

The CDR3 region has the DNA TGTGCCAGCAGTTACACTAGCGGGACGATCCCCTACGAGCAGTACTTC. This gives the protein CASSYTSGTIPYEQYF. The V and J genes are TRBV6-6 and TRBJ2-7; 10 positions match TRBD2. With V trimmed by 2 bases and J by 2 bases, 6 bases remained unmatched. The CDR3 runs 16 residues. CDR1 is MNHNY, CDR2 SVGAGI, per germline (reference sequence).

This chain connects TRBV6-6 to TRBJ2-3, with TRBD2 matching 7 bases. The CDR3 is 14 amino acids. Germline-derived CDR1 and CDR2 are MNHNY and SVGAGI (reference sequence). The ends lost 6 bases at V and 6 bases at J; junction bases unmatched: 9. This chain's CDR3 is CASRITASGDTQYF. CDR3 sequence (DNA): TGTGCCAGCAGAATTACCGCTAGCGGCGATACGCAGTATTTT.

Only a few counts were recorded for this clone. The chain has TRBV4-3 and TRBJ2-2; TRBD1 matches 10 bases. The CDR3 runs to 16 residues. The ends lost 1 base at V and 4 bases at J; junction bases unmatched: 3. Germline CDR1 reads LGHNA; CDR2 reads YSLEER. This chain's CDR3 is CASSQVGQGVTGELFF. DNA for the CDR3: TGCGCCAGCAGCCAAGTTGGACAGGGGGTCACCGGGGAGCTGTTTTTT.

The genes are TRBV15 and TRBJ2-7; TRBD2 is a possible D gene (5 bases). Germline V gene lookup returns CDR1 LNHNV and CDR2 YYDKDF (reference sequence). Trimming pared 8 bases from V and 0 bases from J, leaving 11 bases between. The length of the CDR3 is 13 residues. Here the CDR3 DNA reads TGTGCCACCCGAGGGTGGGGCTCCTACGAGCAGTACTTC. It specifies CATRGWGSYEQYF.

This chain connects TRBV29-1 to TRBJ1-5; D is possibly TRBD1 (5 bases). V was trimmed by 2 bases and J by 9 bases, leaving 11 bases between them. The CDR3 is 12 residues long. From germline, CDR1 is SQVTM and CDR2 ANQGSEA. This chain's CDR3 is CSVEYNGGPQHF. For the CDR3, the DNA is TGCAGCGTTGAATACAACGGGGGGCCCCAGCATTTT.

CDR3 bases: TGTGCCAGCAGAGAGGACGGGATCACAGATACGCAGTATTTT. Encoded protein: CASREDGITDTQYF. V usage is TRBV2 and J usage is TRBJ2-3; maybe TRBD2 (5 bases). V dropped 6 bases and J dropped 2 bases, with 12 bases sitting between them. The CDR3 length is 14 residues. Germline V gene lookup returns CDR1 SNHLY and CDR2 FYNNEI. The variable domain in full, with the rest retrieved from reference TRBV2 and TRBJ2-3, is EPEVTQTPSHQVTQMGQEVILRCVPISNHLYFYWYRQILGQKVEFLVSFYNNEISEKSEIFDDQFSVERPDGSNFTLKIRSTKLEDSAMYFCASREDGITDTQYFGPGTRLTVL.

The rearrangement uses TRBV12-2 and TRBJ2-5; TRBD1, the table's D call, lacks a check against the DNA. TRBV12-2 is a known pseudogene. CDR3 size: 15 residues. Here the CDR3 DNA reads TGTGCAAGTCGACGGTCTCAAGGGGCTGTGGAGACCCAGTACTTC. This encodes CASRRSQGAVETQYF.

The chain is built from TRBV14 and TRBJ2-3, with D possibly TRBD2 on 5 matching bases. This CDR3 is built from 14 residues. Per the germline V gene, CDR1 is SGHDN and CDR2 is FVKESK. V lost 4 bases to trimming and J lost 4 bases, with 12 bases between them. The CDR3 DNA follows: TGTGCCAGCAGCCTGAACGTCGGGGCAGATACGCAGTATTTT. Translating gives CASSLNVGADTQYF. The full variable domain, its missing parts supplied by reference TRBV14 and TRBJ2-3, is EAGVTQFPSHSVIEKGQTVTLRCDPISGHDNLYWYRRVMGKEIKFLLHFVKESKQDESGMPNNRFLAERTGGTYSTLKVQPAELEDSGVYFCASSLNVGADTQYFGPGTRLTVL.

J is TRBJ1-2 and V is TRBV7-2, with TRBD1 identical over 8 bases. Losses at the gene ends were 0 bases for V and 8 bases for J; bases not matched to a gene: 11. The CDR3 extends over 16 amino acids. CDR1 and CDR2 (germline): SGHTA, FQGNSA. This chain's CDR3 is CASSLAGGRGRTGYTF. The DNA for the CDR3 is TGTGCCAGCAGCTTAGCAGGGGGCAGGGGGCGTACGGGCTACACCTTC.

The chain recombines TRBV7-2 with TRBJ1-1; maybe TRBD1 (5 bases). CDR1 is SGHTA, CDR2 FQGNSA, per germline. Trimming took off 3 bases at V and 13 bases at J, with 15 bases between the two ends. The CDR3 consists of 12 residues. Here the CDR3 reads CASSLGGGYGFF. CDR3 in DNA: TGTGCCAGCAGCTTGGGGGGGGGATATGGTTTCTTT.